The 6 T cell receptor beta chains presented below share a single source sample, sequenced in a study of control samples from healthy donors and cancer patients. Assay: immunoSEQ multiplex PCR; the TCRdb copy retains only in-frame clones and omits some. Altogether some 130,000 clones are present, 80% to 95% being singletons, with the ten largest covering 2% to 3%. Sequences were obtained from blood. These receptors originate from a man aged 35 to 55 in good health.

This clone was counted once. The chain combines TRBV7-3 with TRBJ1-1; the D gene is possibly TRBD1 (5 bases). This CDR3 region has 13 residues. Germline values: CDR1 SGHTA, CDR2 FQGTGA. V gave up 5 bases and J gave up 3 bases, with 10 bases separating them. The DNA for the CDR3 is TGTGCCAGCAGCCGGGCGGGGGACACTGAAGCTTTCTTT. This codes for CASSRAGDTEAFF. Variable domain in full (rest from reference TRBV7-3 and TRBJ1-1): GAGVSQTPSNKVTEKGKYVELRCDPISGHTALYWYRQSLGQGPEFLIYFQGTGAADDSGLPNDRFFAVRPEGSVSTLKIQRTERGDSAVYLCASSRAGDTEAFFGQGTRLTVV.

The rearrangement joins TRBV6-6 to TRBJ1-4; D gene ambiguous. Germline V CDR1 and CDR2: MNHNY, SVGAGI (reference sequence). The length of the CDR3 is 12 residues. V was cut by 6 bases and J by 8 bases, with 10 bases left in between. CDR3 coding DNA: TGTGCCAGCAGAAACCCGGGGGAAAAACTGTTTTTT. This sequence encodes CASRNPGEKLFF.

The J gene is TRBJ2-1, the V gene TRBV5-4; 13 nucleotides agree with TRBD2. The CDR3 spans 13 residues. With V trimmed by 5 bases and J by 14 bases, 7 bases remained unmatched. Germline V gene data show CDR1 as SGHNT and CDR2 as YYREEE (reference sequence). CDR3 amino acids: CASRPTSGGAEFF. The DNA for the CDR3 is TGTGCCAGCAGACCCACTAGCGGGGGGGCCGAGTTCTTC.

This rearrangement joins TRBV28 to TRBJ1-5; D ambiguous. The germline gives CDR1 MDHEN, CDR2 SYDVKM. This CDR3 has 14 residues. The V end was cut by 4 bases, the J end by 8 bases, with 15 bases between. The CDR3 sequence is CASSSYSLSKPQHF. CDR3 nucleotide sequence: TGTGCCAGCAGTTCATACAGCCTCTCCAAGCCCCAGCATTTT. The full variable domain, with the rest looked up from reference TRBV28 and TRBJ1-5, is DVKVTQSSRYLVKRTGEKVFLECVQDMDHENMFWYRQDPGLGLRLIYFSYDVKMKEKGDIPEGYSVSREKKERFSLILESASTNQTSMYLCASSSYSLSKPQHFGDGTRLSIL.

Details on this clone: The same CDR3 arises from other DNA sequences in this sample as well. The CDR3 protein is CASSEPRTAMNTEAFF. The CDR3 DNA sequence: TGTGCCAGCAGTGAGCCTAGGACAGCTATGAACACTGAAGCTTTCTTT. This chain uses TRBV6-1 with TRBJ1-1; D possibly corresponds to TRBD1 (6 bases). The V gene's germline CDR1 is MNHNS and CDR2 SASEGT. V was pared by 3 bases and J by 0 bases, with 14 bases between. CDR3 length: 16 amino acids.

This clone occurred a few times. This sequence joins TRBV27 and TRBJ2-5; D is uncertain. The CDR3 spans 13 residues. The V gene lost 10 bases and the J gene lost 0 bases, with 12 bases spanning the gap. Germline V gene sequence: CDR1 MNHEY, CDR2 SMNVEV (reference sequence). CDR3 residues: CATRGENQETQYF. The CDR3 DNA follows: TGTGCCACTCGTGGTGAGAACCAAGAGACCCAGTACTTC.